The 31 T cell receptor beta chains given below trace back to one sample, sequenced in a study of Ad26.COV2.S vaccination and SARS-CoV-2 variants. Treatment of the sample: about 20 received Ad26.COV2.S at low or high dose, single or two shots; about 5 received placebo; per-sample allocation not given. At day 63 after the first vaccine or placebo injection, samples were drawn. Assay used: immunoSEQ multiplex PCR; TCRdb lists only in-frame clones, some missing. In the table there are 410,000 or so clones, about 92% of which are singletons. The sequencing here drew on peripheral blood, taken in a trial of Ad26.COV2.S vaccine versus placebo. The origin of the receptors is a person between 18 and 60 years old who received the Ad26.COV2.S COVID-19 vaccine or a placebo.

The genes are TRBV28 and TRBJ1-4, with 11 bases that match TRBD1. This CDR3 comprises 16 residues. CDR1 is MDHEN and CDR2 is SYDVKM in the germline V gene. J was trimmed by 7 bases and V by 3 bases; bases with no gene match: 7. The CDR3 region has the DNA TGTGCCAGCAGTTTCCCCACCGGGACAGGGGGTGAAAAACTGTTTTTT. This encodes CASSFPTGTGGEKLFF. Complete variable domain (other parts from reference TRBV28 and TRBJ1-4): DVKVTQSSRYLVKRTGEKVFLECVQDMDHENMFWYRQDPGLGLRLIYFSYDVKMKEKGDIPEGYSVSREKKERFSLILESASTNQTSMYLCASSFPTGTGGEKLFFGSGTQLSVL.

The rearrangement joins TRBV19 to TRBJ2-7; no reliable D call. CDR3 length equals 16 residues. Germline-derived CDR1 and CDR2 are LNHDA and SQIVND (reference sequence). With 1 base removed from V and 3 bases from J, the gap between germline ends came to 16 bases. CDR3 DNA sequence: TGTGCCAGTAGTATAGGCGACGCACCTCTCAACTACGAGCAGTACTTC. It specifies CASSIGDAPLNYEQYF.

To note about this clone: The sample contains more than one DNA sequence encoding this CDR3. The chain uses TRBV3-1 (or the pseudogene TRBV3-2) and TRBJ1-6; D not certain. CDR1 and CDR2 from the germline V gene are LGHDT and YNNKEL (reference sequence). V was pared by 1 base and J by 7 bases, with 8 bases between. CDR3 length equals 14 residues. The DNA for the CDR3 is TGTGCCAGCAGCCAAGGGGTCCGGAATTCACCCCTCCACTTT. Amino acid sequence: CASSQGVRNSPLHF.

The V gene is TRBV6-2 or TRBV6-3, the J gene TRBJ1-2; D gene uncertain. V was pared by 0 bases and J by 9 bases, with 14 bases between. Germline V gene lookup returns CDR1 MNHEY and CDR2 SVGEGT. The CDR3 sequence is 14 residues long. CDR3 residues: CASSYSIRVLSYTF. The CDR3, as DNA: TGTGCCAGCAGTTACTCGATCCGGGTACTAAGCTACACCTTC.

The chain has TRBV2 and TRBJ2-2, with a weak D call TRBD2 (6 bases). Trimming removed 6 bases from V and 6 bases from J, with 14 bases in between. The germline V gene has CDR1 SNHLY and CDR2 FYNNEI. This CDR3 is 14 amino acids long. The CDR3 region has the DNA TGTGCCAGCAGCCGGGACTCAGTGGCCGGGGAGCTGTTTTTT. Its protein product is CASSRDSVAGELFF.

The chain employs TRBV11-2 and TRBJ1-4; 9 bases map to TRBD1. The CDR3 covers 16 residues. V shed 5 bases, J shed 8 bases, and the junction held 12 bases outside the gene matches. Germline CDR1 reads SGHAT; CDR2 reads FQNNGV. The CDR3 sequence: CASSMPTGGVEEKLFF. The CDR3 nucleotides read TGTGCCAGCAGCATGCCAACAGGGGGCGTCGAAGAAAAACTGTTTTTT. The full variable domain, completed using reference TRBV11-2 and TRBJ1-4, is EAGVAQSPRYKIIEKRQSVAFWCNPISGHATLYWYQQILGQGPKLLIQFQNNGVVDDSQLPKDRFSAERLKGVDSTLKIQPAKLEDSAVYLCASSMPTGGVEEKLFFGSGTQLSVL.

The chain couples TRBV10-1 to TRBJ1-5; no clear D gene. The ends were cut back, 4 bases at V and 4 bases at J, with 11 bases in the middle. There are 14 residues in the CDR3. Germline lookup yields CDR1 WNHNN and CDR2 SYGVQD (reference sequence). CDR3 in DNA: TGCGCCAGCAGTGGAGGCGGTGGTAATCAGCCCCAGCATTTT. It codes for CASSGGGGNQPQHF.

J is TRBJ1-6 and V is TRBV4-3; 8 bases are a match to TRBD1. CDR3 size: 16 residues. Looked up from germline, CDR1 is LGHNA and CDR2 is YSLEER. The trim removed 0 bases at V and 6 bases at J, leaving 4 bases unmatched. The CDR3 is CASSQEWGQANSPLHF. The CDR3 DNA reads as TGCGCCAGCAGCCAAGAGTGGGGACAGGCTAATTCACCCCTCCACTTT.

The chain couples TRBV3-1 (or the pseudogene TRBV3-2) to TRBJ2-7; D unresolved. The V gene lost 4 bases and the J gene lost 2 bases, with 15 bases spanning the gap. CDR3 length equals 15 residues. Germline V gene lookup returns CDR1 LGHDT and CDR2 YNNKEL (reference sequence). CDR3 bases: TGTGCCAGCAGCCCGGCCCTCTCCATAACCTACGAGCAGTACTTC. Translation: CASSPALSITYEQYF.

The rearrangement joins TRBV7-9 to TRBJ1-6, with D tentatively TRBD1 (5 bases). The CDR3 contains 18 residues. Germline V gene data show CDR1 as SEHNR and CDR2 as FQNEAQ (reference sequence). Deletions cut 0 bases from V and 0 bases from J, with 12 bases between. The CDR3 loop is CASSLAGQGSSYNSPLHF. In DNA, the CDR3 is TGTGCCAGCAGCTTAGCGGGGCAGGGAAGCTCCTATAATTCACCCCTCCACTTT.

J is TRBJ1-2 and V is TRBV6-6; D is unresolved. Trimming shortened V by 5 bases and J by 4 bases, and 14 bases separated the two germline ends. CDR1 MNHNY and CDR2 SVGAGI come from the germline V gene (reference sequence). The CDR3 consists of 14 residues. CDR3 protein: CASSPHSGPYGYTF. CDR3 coding DNA: TGTGCCAGCAGTCCACATTCCGGGCCCTATGGCTACACCTTC.

The sample holds many counts of this clone. V usage is TRBV19 and J usage is TRBJ1-1, with 8 bases lining up with TRBD1. There are 14 residues in the CDR3. With V trimmed by 5 bases and J by 4 bases, 6 bases remained unmatched. Germline V lookup: CDR1 LNHDA, CDR2 SQIVND (reference sequence). The CDR3 loop is CASSWQGAGTEAFF. The DNA of the CDR3 is TGTGCCAGTAGTTGGCAGGGGGCGGGCACTGAAGCTTTCTTT. The whole variable domain, filled in from reference TRBV19 and TRBJ1-1, reads DGGITQSPKYLFRKEGQNVTLSCEQNLNHDAMYWYRQDPGQGLRLIYYSQIVNDFQKGDIAEGYSVSREKKESFPLTVTSAQKNPTAFYLCASSWQGAGTEAFFGQGTRLTVV.

The chain combines TRBV5-8 with TRBJ2-1; D uncertain. The V gene's germline CDR1 is SGHTS and CDR2 YDEGEE. V shed 10 bases and J shed 1 base, with 9 bases lying between them. The CDR3 loop spans 12 amino acids. The CDR3 loop reads CASSQSYNEQFF. CDR3 sequence (DNA): TGTGCCTCCTCACAGTCCTACAATGAGCAGTTCTTC. Full variable domain (outside the CDR3, taken from reference TRBV5-8 and TRBJ2-1): EAGVTQSPTHLIKTRGQQATLRCSPISGHTSVYWYQQALGLGLQFLLWYDEGEERNRGNFPPRFSGRQFPNYSSELNVNALELEDSALYLCASSQSYNEQFFGPGTRLTVL.

J is TRBJ2-5 and V is TRBV7-6; no definite D call. CDR3 length equals 14 residues. Germline V CDR1 and CDR2: SGHVS, FNYEAQ. Trimming took 4 bases from V and 5 from J, leaving 14 bases between them. CDR3 sequence reads: CASSSPLGQETQYF. CDR3 bases: TGTGCCAGCAGCTCCCCCCTGGGCCAGGAGACCCAGTACTTC.

The chain couples TRBV11-2 to TRBJ2-3, with 10 bases that match TRBD1. The ends lost 5 bases at V and 5 bases at J; junction bases unmatched: 7. Germline V gene data show CDR1 as SGHAT and CDR2 as FQNNGV. The CDR3 consists of 15 residues. The CDR3 loop is CASSNSRTGGDTQYF. CDR3 bases: TGTGCCAGCAGCAATAGCCGGACAGGGGGAGATACGCAGTATTTT.

The rearrangement links TRBV2 to TRBJ1-4, with D uncertain. Trimming took 4 bases from V and 4 from J, leaving 4 bases between them. Germline CDR1 and CDR2: SNHLY and FYNNEI. This CDR3 contains 12 residues. This chain's CDR3 is CASSVVNEKLFF. DNA for the CDR3: TGTGCCAGCAGTGTTGTTAATGAAAAACTGTTTTTT.

CDR3: CATKVTDTQYF. Written as DNA, the CDR3 is TGTGCCACCAAAGTTACAGATACGCAGTATTTT. This chain joins TRBV24-1 and TRBJ2-3; D remains unclear. CDR3 length: 11 amino acids. In germline, CDR1 is KGHDR, CDR2 SFDVKD. V dropped 8 bases and J dropped 3 bases, with 5 bases sitting between them.

CDR3 nucleotide sequence: TGTGCCAGCTCACCAGACGGGGGGCCTCTCCAGCCCCAGCATTTT. Protein: CASSPDGGPLQPQHF. The rearrangement links TRBV18 to TRBJ1-5, with D perhaps TRBD1 (6 bases). The CDR3 is made up of 15 amino acids. The germline V gene has CDR1 KGHSH and CDR2 LQKENI. Trimming pared 2 bases from V and 7 bases from J, leaving 15 bases between.

The V and J genes are TRBV27 and TRBJ1-2; no firm D call. In germline, CDR1 is MNHEY, CDR2 SMNVEV (reference sequence). This CDR3 has 14 amino acids. V was pared by 6 bases and J by 7 bases, with 18 bases between. CDR3 region: CASSIGLGSGGYTF. CDR3 bases: TGTGCCAGCAGCATCGGGTTGGGGTCGGGTGGCTACACCTTC.

The chain is built from TRBV5-4 and TRBJ2-1, with TRBD1 matching over 7 bases. From germline, CDR1 is SGHNT and CDR2 YYREEE (reference sequence). CDR3 length: 17 residues. The J segment lost 2 bases and the V segment lost 4 bases, leaving 12 bases of the junction unmatched. The CDR3: CASSLQQGRSTYNEQFF. The CDR3 DNA sequence: TGTGCCAGCAGCCTACAACAGGGGCGCAGCACCTACAATGAGCAGTTCTTC.

This chain links TRBV11-3 with TRBJ2-7, with D possibly TRBD2 on 5 matching bases. CDR1 SGHNT and CDR2 YENEEA come from the germline V gene. CDR3 length: 13 residues. V was shortened by 3 bases and J by 5 bases, with 11 bases between the two germline ends. The CDR3 region has the DNA TGTGCCAGCAGCTTCTACCCCGGGAACGAGCAGTACTTC. This translates into CASSFYPGNEQYF.

The J gene is TRBJ1-2, the V gene TRBV5-4, with TRBD1 as a possible D gene (6 bases). Between the trimmed V and J ends, which lost 3 bases and 4 bases, there was a span of 16 bases. The CDR3 has 15 amino acids. Germline V lookup: CDR1 SGHNT, CDR2 YYREEE (reference sequence). This chain's CDR3 is CASSSGGQGTYGYTF. As DNA, the CDR3 is TGTGCCAGCAGCTCCGGCGGGCAGGGGACCTATGGCTACACCTTC.

The V and J genes are TRBV12-3 or TRBV12-4 and TRBJ2-7, with D perhaps TRBD1 (6 bases). Trimming took off 2 bases at V and 3 bases at J, with 8 bases between the two ends. The CDR3 is made up of 13 amino acids. This CDR3 reads CASSLLGGYEQYF. CDR3 nucleotide sequence: TGTGCCAGCAGTTTATTAGGGGGCTACGAGCAGTACTTC.

The chain joins TRBV6-2 or TRBV6-3 to TRBJ1-1, with D perhaps matching TRBD1 (5 bases). CDR3 length: 16 amino acids. Germline loops: CDR1 MNHEY, CDR2 SVGEGT. V was cut by 2 bases and J by 0 bases, with 13 bases left in between. DNA for the CDR3: TGTGCCAGCAGTTACACGGGGGGGAACATGAACACTGAAGCTTTCTTT. Amino acid sequence: CASSYTGGNMNTEAFF.

The chain carries TRBV2 and TRBJ2-2; 7 nucleotides agree with TRBD2. V shed 7 bases and J 3 bases; nucleotides not matched to a gene: 11. The CDR3 contains 16 residues. The germline V gene encodes CDR1 SNHLY and CDR2 FYNNEI. CDR3 nucleotide sequence: TGTGCCAGCACCGAGATCCGGGACTACTACACCGGGGAGCTGTTTTTT. Protein: CASTEIRDYYTGELFF.

V gene TRBV6-2 or TRBV6-3 combines with J gene TRBJ1-2; possibly TRBD1 for D (5 bases). CDR1 is MNHEY and CDR2 is SVGEGT in the germline V gene. This CDR3 comprises 13 residues. V lost 4 bases to trimming and J lost 5 bases, with 11 bases between them. DNA of the CDR3: TGTGCCAGCAGTTCGGAGGGGCTTTATGGCTACACCTTC. It is translated as CASSSEGLYGYTF.

The CDR3 region is CASSHGQGAKNIQYF. The CDR3, as DNA: TGCGCCAGCAGCCACGGACAGGGGGCAAAAAACATTCAGTACTTC. J is TRBJ2-4 and V is TRBV4-1, with 11 positions matching TRBD1. Per the germline V gene, CDR1 is MGHRA and CDR2 is YSYEKL. V shed 3 bases and J 4 bases; nucleotides not matched to a gene: 2. CDR3 length: 15 amino acids.

The rearrangement uses TRBV19 and TRBJ2-1; TRBD2 matches at 9 bases. There are 13 residues in the CDR3. Germline-derived CDR1 and CDR2 are LNHDA and SQIVND (reference sequence). With 6 bases clipped from V and 8 bases from J, the junction kept 5 bases outside the gene matches. The CDR3 region has the DNA TGTGCCAGTAGCGTATTAGCGGGGGATGAGCAGTTCTTC. Residues: CASSVLAGDEQFF.

The J gene is TRBJ2-3, the V gene TRBV9; D is ambiguous. The germline V gene has CDR1 SGDLS and CDR2 YYNGEE. V was clipped by 4 bases and J by 3 bases, with 21 bases between them. This CDR3 has 17 amino acids. The CDR3 sequence is CASSPQNGGLWTDTQYF. As DNA, the CDR3 is TGTGCCAGCAGCCCCCAGAATGGTGGTTTGTGGACAGATACGCAGTATTTT.

This clone has more than one count but fewer than ten. The chain has TRBV6-2 or TRBV6-3 and TRBJ1-1; D gene unclear. CDR1 is MNHEY and CDR2 is SVGEGT in the germline V gene. The CDR3 length is 13 residues. Deletions cut 6 bases from V and 9 bases from J, with 17 bases between. CDR3 sequence (DNA): TGTGCCAGCAGCCCCCCCAGGAGGGAACAAGCTTTCTTT. Translating it yields CASSPPRREQAFF.

The chain links TRBV5-4 to TRBJ2-5; D perhaps matches TRBD1 (5 bases). Germline V gene data show CDR1 as SGHNT and CDR2 as YYREEE (reference sequence). This CDR3 spans 16 amino acids. Trimming removed 0 bases at V and 1 base at J, with 13 bases between. DNA of the CDR3: TGTGCCAGCAGCTTGGCTTCTCCCAGGGCCCAAGAGACCCAGTACTTC. It translates to CASSLASPRAQETQYF.